This T cell receptor beta chain was identified in a study of shared clonotypes between healthy human individuals. CDR1 is KGHSH, CDR2 LQKENI, per germline. The CDR3 consists of 14 residues. V lost 2 bases to trimming and J lost 5 bases, with 10 bases between them. Deep level was the assay's run setting. Approximately 300 ng DNA, 30,000 or so T cell genomes, went into unsorted PBMC replicate PCRs. Scientists sequenced DNA from unsorted PBMC on ten immunoSEQ deep assay plates. Data came from immunoSEQ multiplex PCR; TCRdb stores just in-frame clones and leaves some out. The data show fewer than 700,000 clones, around three quarters seen once. Donors comprised healthy HIV-negative adults lacking recent acute infections or vaccinations.

V usage is TRBV18 and J usage is TRBJ2-1; maybe TRBD1 (5 bases). The sequencing input was PBMCs. This sequence was found in a woman aged 40 to 50 in good health. Some clones in this sample may be carry-over from other donors' samples. This chain's CDR3 is CASSPGARNNEQFF. The CDR3 DNA is TGTGCCAGCTCACCAGGGGCCAGGAACAATGAGCAGTTCTTC.